Listed here is a single T cell receptor beta chain. The antigen remains undetermined. Germline V gene lookup returns CDR1 MDHEN and CDR2 SYDVKM. Trimming stripped 5 bases from V and 0 bases from J, with 14 bases between. This CDR3 region has 16 residues. This entry comes from a study of CD8 T cells in Susac syndrome. Study context: Blood was drawn from patients with Susac syndrome. At that point, they were therapy-naive, on corticosteroids, or on intravenous immunoglobulin alone.

Study outcomes and limitations: Susac-specific public clones were found in total CD8+ and CD8+ TEMRA repertoires, numbering fewer than 20 and five, respectively.

The RNA input was 0.5 to 1 ug, and it was reverse transcribed with random hexamers. Using its own MiXCR run on the immunoSEQ multiplex PCR reads, TCRdb lists one record per CDR3 protein. The profile shows tens of thousands of distinct CDR3 sequences, roughly 94% of them singletons. The sequenced sample was CD8+ T cells from PBMCs. This sequence originates from a human donor with Susac syndrome. V usage is TRBV28 and J usage is TRBJ1-5; D is possibly TRBD1 (6 bases). The CDR3 coding sequence is TGTGCCAGCAGTGCCCGAGGGGGTAATAGCAATCAGCCCCAGCATTTT. Amino acids: CASSARGGNSNQPQHF.